This T cell receptor beta chain is drawn from a study of T cells after yellow fever vaccination. Study outcomes and limitations: Overall, a small share of clonotypes was seen in both CD4 and CD8 compartments.

Many counts were recorded for this clonotype. The antigen is undetermined. TCRdb reanalysed the 5' RACE reads using MiXCR and keeps one entry per CDR3 protein. This repertoire shows about 320,000 distinct CDR3 sequences, approximately 4.3% found once; its top ten account for around 19%. Sequenced here: PBMCs, sampled 15 days after the yellow fever booster vaccination. This TCR was sampled from a man younger than 35 who received the YFV17D yellow fever vaccine.

The CDR3 coding sequence is TGTGCCAGCAGCTCCGGACAGGGGAACTACGAGCAGTACTTC. Its translation is CASSSGQGNYEQYF. V gene TRBV7-6 combines with J gene TRBJ2-7; 9 bases line up with TRBD1. With V trimmed by 4 bases and J by 3 bases, 4 bases remained unmatched. Germline V lookup: CDR1 SGHVS, CDR2 FNYEAQ. This CDR3 is built from 14 residues.